This T cell receptor (beta chain) stems from a study of response to subunit inactivated influenza vaccine. Notes on the study in general: Every seasonal influenza vaccination brings in few new T cells, the authors suggested.

This CDR3 has 15 residues. Trimming at V came to 6 bases and at J to 3 bases, leaving 11 bases not matched to a gene. Germline V gene data show CDR1 as MNHEY and CDR2 as SMNVEV (reference sequence). Using its own MiXCR run on the RT-PCR reads, TCRdb lists one record per CDR3 protein. There are under 850,000 distinct CDR3 sequences in the sample; roughly 20% occur only once, and approximately 10% lies in the top ten. With respect to this clonotype: Its antigen remains unidentified.

V and J are TRBV27 and TRBJ2-7; TRBD2 aligns across 7 bases. The TCR was taken from a man aged 45-65 years who received an inactivated influenza vaccine. The material sequenced was PBMCs from blood, taken approximately 5 days after vaccination. CDR3 in amino acids: CASSETRTSIYEQYF. CDR3 bases: TGTGCCAGCAGCGAAACCCGGACTAGTATCTACGAGCAGTACTTC.